Listed below are T cell receptor beta chains from one sample, sequenced in a study of T cell responses to AZD1222 COVID-19 vaccine. The table came from immunoSEQ multiplex PCR; TCRdb's copy has only in-frame clones and leaves some out. The table has some 120,000 clones, 88% seen once. Here the sequenced sample was peripheral blood, taken on day 0 of AZD1222 vaccination. Receptors were obtained from an adult in good health. Each CDR3 is given with its conserved first and last residue.

j_gene: TRBJ2-5
v_gene: TRBV6-1
CDR3aa: CASSEGQRGGGETQYF

j_gene: TRBJ2-1
v_gene: TRBV7-2
CDR3aa: CASSFFREQFF

j_gene: TRBJ1-1
v_gene: TRBV18
CDR3aa: CASSPQGADTEAFF

j_gene: TRBJ1-4
v_gene: TRBV2
CDR3aa: CASRGGRDKLFF

j_gene: TRBJ1-5
v_gene: TRBV6-5
CDR3aa: CASSYRGPDQPQHF

j_gene: TRBJ1-2
v_gene: TRBV6-1
CDR3aa: CASSEAGTAFYGYTF

j_gene: TRBJ1-6
v_gene: TRBV27
CDR3aa: CASSYRGRNSPLHF

j_gene: TRBJ2-7
v_gene: TRBV5-1
CDR3aa: CASSLVSDDGFGEQYF

j_gene: TRBJ1-5
v_gene: TRBV27
CDR3aa: CASRASTERYQPQHF

j_gene: TRBJ2-2
v_gene: TRBV5-5
CDR3aa: CASSSQTGPPGELFF

j_gene: TRBJ1-2
v_gene: TRBV6-5
CDR3aa: CASSSTAKRYYGYTF

j_gene: TRBJ2-5
v_gene: TRBV7-2
CDR3aa: CASSLARTSGRTETQYF

j_gene: TRBJ2-3
v_gene: TRBV3-1/TRBV3-2
CDR3aa: CASSRGPGDTQYF

j_gene: TRBJ1-5
v_gene: TRBV6-2/TRBV6-3
CDR3aa: CASSRYRGDNQPQHF

j_gene: TRBJ1-3
v_gene: TRBV4-2
CDR3aa: CASSLPTDTIYF

j_gene: TRBJ1-2
v_gene: TRBV19
CDR3aa: CASMLLDRGDYGYTF

j_gene: TRBJ1-2
v_gene: TRBV28
CDR3aa: CASSELNYGYTF

j_gene: TRBJ2-5
v_gene: TRBV5-1
CDR3aa: CASSSAMIQETQYF

j_gene: TRBJ2-2
v_gene: TRBV5-1
CDR3aa: CASSLSVGLNTGELFF

j_gene: TRBJ2-7
v_gene: TRBV7-6
CDR3aa: CASSLAGWETGVYEQYF

j_gene: TRBJ1-2
v_gene: TRBV5-8
CDR3aa: CASSLGPQGPLTNYGYTF

j_gene: TRBJ1-5
v_gene: TRBV4-3
CDR3aa: CASSQEVGSASNQPQHF

j_gene: TRBJ1-1
v_gene: TRBV27
CDR3aa: CASSFRGYAEAFF

j_gene: TRBJ1-4
v_gene: TRBV7-2
CDR3aa: CASSPPLGSRGREKLFF

j_gene: TRBJ2-1
v_gene: TRBV7-3
CDR3aa: CASSPGLAEQQFF

j_gene: TRBJ1-6
v_gene: TRBV28
CDR3aa: CAAARDGNSPLHF

j_gene: TRBJ2-7
v_gene: TRBV4-1
CDR3aa: CASSQEPGLATYEQYF